The T cell receptor (beta chain) described here comes from a study of blood T cell repertoires in COVID-19. The authors' processing: Reference gene primer amplification gave nucleated cell count estimates. Some clones are missing from TCRdb's copy, which holds only in-frame ones; the method was immunoSEQ multiplex PCR. D and trimming were read from the DNA, whereas the V and J calls and clone size are those reported in that table. The profile covers roughly 150,000 clones, with over 80% appearing a single time and roughly 4.9% taken by the ten largest. CDR3 size: 16 residues. Germline V gives CDR1 SGHTA, CDR2 FQGNSA. V was clipped by 4 bases and J by 7 bases, with 17 bases between them. Participants' reported clinical history set cohort assignment.

The V call is TRBV7-2, the J call TRBJ1-6, with D perhaps matching TRBD1 (5 bases). The material sequenced was PBMCs or T cells enriched from blood (not recorded which). The receptor comes from a man between 70 and 80 years old who had been exposed to COVID-19. The CDR3 DNA is TGTGCCAGCAGCTCCCAGGGCCAGGCACGAAATTCACCCCTCCACTTT. Protein: CASSSQGQARNSPLHF.